This paragraph reports one T cell receptor beta chain. This clone was recorded once. The target of this receptor is not known. No base qualities exist here, and no much larger clone lies one base off it. V is pared back by 0 bases and J by 10 bases, with 22 bases lying between the germline termini. The CDR3 contains 18 residues, cysteine and phenylalanine counted. Only the CDR3 portion is preserved as DNA: 54 bases, with reading frame beginning at the first base. CDR1 and CDR2, per the germline V gene, are LGHNA and YNFKEQ. Receptor libraries were prepared by the immunoSEQ multiplex PCR assay. TCRdb provides this immuneACCESS table in a form limited to in-frame rearrangements. Some clones are lacking; in checked studies, under half of them reflect an unresolved V gene, and why the rest are absent is not known. The sample data list tens of thousands of clones, and around 93% of these were observed just once. Roughly 2.5% of the sample comes from the top ten.

This entry is derived from a study of T cell changes during pregnancy in multiple sclerosis (dated by TCRdb to the late 2010s). About the full investigation: Changes in the T cell repertoire over the course of pregnancy were examined in this study in women with multiple sclerosis.

Sequencing used peripheral blood, obtained in the second trimester of pregnancy. This TCR was recovered from a female donor with multiple sclerosis, enrolled in a pregnancy study. The sequence joins TRBV4-2 to TRBJ1-6, with a weak D call of TRBD1 (6 bases match). The nucleotide sequence reads as follows: TGTGCCAGCAGCCAAGATATTGCCAGGGGTTGGTCTGGGTCACCCCTCCACTTT. Its product reads: CASSQDIARGWSGSPLHF.